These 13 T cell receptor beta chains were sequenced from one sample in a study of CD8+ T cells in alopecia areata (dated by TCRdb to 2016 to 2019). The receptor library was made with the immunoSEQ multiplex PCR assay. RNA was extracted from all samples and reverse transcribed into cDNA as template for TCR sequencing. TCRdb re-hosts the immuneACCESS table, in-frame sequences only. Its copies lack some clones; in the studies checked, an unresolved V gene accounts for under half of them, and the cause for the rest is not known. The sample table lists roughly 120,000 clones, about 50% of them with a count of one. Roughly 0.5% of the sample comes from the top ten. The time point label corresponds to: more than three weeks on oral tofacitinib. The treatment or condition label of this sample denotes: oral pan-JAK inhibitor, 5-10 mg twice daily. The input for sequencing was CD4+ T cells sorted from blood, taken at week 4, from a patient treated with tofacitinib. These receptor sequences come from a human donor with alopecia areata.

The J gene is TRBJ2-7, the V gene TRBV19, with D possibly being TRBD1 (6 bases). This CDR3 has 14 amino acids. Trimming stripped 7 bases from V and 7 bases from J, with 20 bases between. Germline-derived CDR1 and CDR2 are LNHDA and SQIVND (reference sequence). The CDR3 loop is CASNGPGTRGEQYF. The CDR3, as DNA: TGTGCCAGTAATGGGCCCGGGACACGTGGAGAGCAGTACTTC.

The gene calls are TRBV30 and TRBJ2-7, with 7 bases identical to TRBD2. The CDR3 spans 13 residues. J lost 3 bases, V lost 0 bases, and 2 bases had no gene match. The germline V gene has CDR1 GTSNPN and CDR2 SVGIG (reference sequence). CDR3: CAWSVGGGYEQYF. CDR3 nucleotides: TGTGCCTGGAGTGTAGGCGGGGGCTACGAGCAGTACTTC.

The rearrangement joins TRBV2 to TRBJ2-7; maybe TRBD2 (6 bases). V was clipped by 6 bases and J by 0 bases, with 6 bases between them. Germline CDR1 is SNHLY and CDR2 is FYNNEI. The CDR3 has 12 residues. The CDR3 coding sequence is TGTGCCAGCAGGGAGGGCTCCTACGAGCAGTACTTC. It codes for CASREGSYEQYF.

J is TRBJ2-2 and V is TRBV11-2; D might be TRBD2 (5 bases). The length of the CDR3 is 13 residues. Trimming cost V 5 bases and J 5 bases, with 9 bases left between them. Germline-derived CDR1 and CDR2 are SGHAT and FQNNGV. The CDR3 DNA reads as TGTGCCAGCAGCGTGAGGGATACCGGGGAGCTGTTTTTT. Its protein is CASSVRDTGELFF.

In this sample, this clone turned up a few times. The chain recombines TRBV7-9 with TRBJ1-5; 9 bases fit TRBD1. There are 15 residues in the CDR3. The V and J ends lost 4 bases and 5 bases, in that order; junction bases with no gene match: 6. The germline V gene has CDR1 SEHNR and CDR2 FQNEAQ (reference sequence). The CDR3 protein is CASSSGQGRYQPQHF. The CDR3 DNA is TGTGCCAGCAGCTCCGGACAGGGGAGGTATCAGCCCCAGCATTTT.

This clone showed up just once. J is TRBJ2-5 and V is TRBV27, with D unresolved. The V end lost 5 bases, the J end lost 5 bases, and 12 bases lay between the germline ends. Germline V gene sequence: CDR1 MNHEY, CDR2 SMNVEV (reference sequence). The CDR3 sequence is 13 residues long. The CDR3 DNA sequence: TGTGCCAGCAGTCCATGGATGCTCGAGACCCAGTACTTC. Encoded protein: CASSPWMLETQYF.

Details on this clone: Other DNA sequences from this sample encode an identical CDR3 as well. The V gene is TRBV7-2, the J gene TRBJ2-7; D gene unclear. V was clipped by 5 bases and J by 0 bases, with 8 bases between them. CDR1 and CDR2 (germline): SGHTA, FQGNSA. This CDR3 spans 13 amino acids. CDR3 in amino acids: CASSRTLSYEQYF. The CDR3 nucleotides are TGTGCCAGCAGCCGAACTCTCTCCTACGAGCAGTACTTC.

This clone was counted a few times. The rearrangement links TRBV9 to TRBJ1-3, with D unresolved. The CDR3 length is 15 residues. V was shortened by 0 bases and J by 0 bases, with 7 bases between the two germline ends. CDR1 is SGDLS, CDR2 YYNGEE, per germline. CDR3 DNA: TGTGCCAGCAGCGTAGGAGGTAGCTCTGGAAACACCATATATTTT. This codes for CASSVGGSSGNTIYF.

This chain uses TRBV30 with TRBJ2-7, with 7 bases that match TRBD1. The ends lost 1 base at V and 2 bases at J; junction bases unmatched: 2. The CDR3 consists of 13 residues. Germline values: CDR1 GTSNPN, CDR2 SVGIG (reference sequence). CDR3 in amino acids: CAWSATGAYEQYF. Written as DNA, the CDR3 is TGTGCCTGGAGTGCTACAGGGGCCTACGAGCAGTACTTC.

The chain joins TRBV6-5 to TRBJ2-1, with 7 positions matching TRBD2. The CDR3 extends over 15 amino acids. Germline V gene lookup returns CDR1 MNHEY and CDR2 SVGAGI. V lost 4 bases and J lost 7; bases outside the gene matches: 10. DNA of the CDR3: TGTGCCAGCAGTTTCCCTAGGGGAGGGAGAAATGAGCAGTTCTTC. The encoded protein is CASSFPRGGRNEQFF.

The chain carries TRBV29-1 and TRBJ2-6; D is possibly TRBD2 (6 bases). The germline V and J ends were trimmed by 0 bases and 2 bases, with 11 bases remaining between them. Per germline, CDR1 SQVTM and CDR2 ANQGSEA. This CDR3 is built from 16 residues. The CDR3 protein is CSVEDPWGAGANVLTF. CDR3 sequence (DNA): TGCAGCGTTGAAGATCCATGGGGGGCTGGGGCCAACGTCCTGACTTTC.

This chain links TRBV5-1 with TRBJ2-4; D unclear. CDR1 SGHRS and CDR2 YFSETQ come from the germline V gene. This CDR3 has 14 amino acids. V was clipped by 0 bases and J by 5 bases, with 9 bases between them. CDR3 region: CASSLGGAENIQYF. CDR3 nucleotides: TGCGCCAGCAGCTTGGGAGGCGCGGAAAACATTCAGTACTTC.

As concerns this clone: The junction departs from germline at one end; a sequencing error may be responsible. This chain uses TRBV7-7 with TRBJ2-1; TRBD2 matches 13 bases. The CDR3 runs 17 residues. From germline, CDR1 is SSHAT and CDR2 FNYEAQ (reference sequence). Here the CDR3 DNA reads TGTGCTAGCAGCCCTCAACCGGGACTAGCGGGAATCCATGAGCAGTTCTTC. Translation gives CASSPQPGLAGIHEQFF.